A single T cell receptor (beta chain) is shown here with its context. TCRdb's table, derived via immunoSEQ multiplex PCR, lists solely in-frame clones and lacks some. The sample includes about 300,000 clones, about 85% seen only once; the top ten take approximately 5.4%. This entry comes from a study of blood T cell repertoires in COVID-19. The study assigned cohorts using participant-reported clinical history. The ends were cut back, 4 bases at V and 0 bases at J, with 8 bases in the middle. Germline V gene data show CDR1 as SGHRS and CDR2 as YFSETQ. The CDR3 spans 15 residues. V gene TRBV5-1 combines with J gene TRBJ2-6; D call uncertain. Input material: PBMCs or T cells enriched from blood (not recorded which). The clonotype was recovered from a young woman who had recovered from COVID-19. The CDR3: CASSPPVSGANVLTF. The CDR3 DNA is TGCGCCAGCAGCCCCCCAGTCTCTGGGGCCAACGTCCTGACTTTC.